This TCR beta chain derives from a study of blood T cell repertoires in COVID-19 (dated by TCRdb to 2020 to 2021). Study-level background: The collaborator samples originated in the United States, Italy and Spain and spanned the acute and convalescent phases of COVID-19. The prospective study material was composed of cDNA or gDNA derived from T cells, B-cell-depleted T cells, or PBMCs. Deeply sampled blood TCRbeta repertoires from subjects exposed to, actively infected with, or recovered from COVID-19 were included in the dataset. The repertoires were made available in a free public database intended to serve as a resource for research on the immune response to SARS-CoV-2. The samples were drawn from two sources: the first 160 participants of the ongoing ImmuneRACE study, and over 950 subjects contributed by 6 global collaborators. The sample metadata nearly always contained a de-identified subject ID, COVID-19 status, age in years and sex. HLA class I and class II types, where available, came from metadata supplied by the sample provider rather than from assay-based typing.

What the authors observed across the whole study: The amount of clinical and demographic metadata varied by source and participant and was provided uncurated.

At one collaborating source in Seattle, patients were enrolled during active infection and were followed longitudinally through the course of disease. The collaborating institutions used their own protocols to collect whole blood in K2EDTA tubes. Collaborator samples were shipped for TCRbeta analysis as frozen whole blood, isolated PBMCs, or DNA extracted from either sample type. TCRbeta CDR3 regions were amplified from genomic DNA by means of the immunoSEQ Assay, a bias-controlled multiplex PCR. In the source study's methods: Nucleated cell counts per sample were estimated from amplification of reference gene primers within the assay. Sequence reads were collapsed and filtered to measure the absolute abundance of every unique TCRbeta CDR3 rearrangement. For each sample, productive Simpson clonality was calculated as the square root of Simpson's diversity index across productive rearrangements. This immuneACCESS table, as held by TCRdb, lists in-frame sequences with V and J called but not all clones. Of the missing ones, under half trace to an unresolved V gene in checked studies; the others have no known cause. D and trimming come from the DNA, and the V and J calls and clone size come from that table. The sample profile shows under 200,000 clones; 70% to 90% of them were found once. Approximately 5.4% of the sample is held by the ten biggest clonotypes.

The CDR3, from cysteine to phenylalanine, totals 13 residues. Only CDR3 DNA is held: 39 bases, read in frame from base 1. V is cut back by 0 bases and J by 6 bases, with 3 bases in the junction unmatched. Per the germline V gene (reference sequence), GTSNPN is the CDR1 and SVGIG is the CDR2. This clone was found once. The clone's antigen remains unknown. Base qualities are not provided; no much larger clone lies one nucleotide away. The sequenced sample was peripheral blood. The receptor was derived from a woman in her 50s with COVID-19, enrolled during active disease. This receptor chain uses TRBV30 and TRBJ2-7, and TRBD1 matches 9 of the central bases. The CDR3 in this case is CAWSVRDRAEQYF. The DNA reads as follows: TGTGCCTGGAGTGTTCGGGACAGGGCCGAGCAGTACTTC.